The clone carrying this TCR beta chain appeared many times. Its antigen is still unknown. V gave up 6 bases and J gave up 4 bases, with 16 bases separating them. Per the germline V gene, CDR1 is DFQATT and CDR2 is SNEGSKA (reference sequence). This CDR3 contains 13 residues. Time point reported: blood at routine non-recurrence follow-up after resection. Whole RNA, isolated from tumor, nontumor lung or frozen PBMC, was sequenced without prior sorting. This sample was included in a study of spatial heterogeneity in lung cancer. As for the study in general: Averaged across combinations, each unique TCR and UMI pairing appeared more than ten times in raw reads, which were uncorrected.

Overall study findings and caveats: At resection, ubiquitous expanded tumor TCRs appeared in blood more than at follow-up.

All TCR cDNA molecules were individually tagged with a unique molecular identifier. TCRdb passed the 5' RACE reads through MiXCR, listing each CDR3 protein once. The table has some 120,000 distinct CDR3 sequences, about 12% seen once. This TCR was recovered from a male donor with early-stage non-small cell lung cancer. V and J are TRBV20-1 and TRBJ2-7; perhaps TRBD1 as D (5 bases). The sequencing used PBMCs, collected at follow-up. CDR3 protein: CSARRVGFYEQYF. CDR3 nucleotide sequence: TGCAGTGCACGCAGGGTAGGCTTTTACGAGCAGTACTTC.